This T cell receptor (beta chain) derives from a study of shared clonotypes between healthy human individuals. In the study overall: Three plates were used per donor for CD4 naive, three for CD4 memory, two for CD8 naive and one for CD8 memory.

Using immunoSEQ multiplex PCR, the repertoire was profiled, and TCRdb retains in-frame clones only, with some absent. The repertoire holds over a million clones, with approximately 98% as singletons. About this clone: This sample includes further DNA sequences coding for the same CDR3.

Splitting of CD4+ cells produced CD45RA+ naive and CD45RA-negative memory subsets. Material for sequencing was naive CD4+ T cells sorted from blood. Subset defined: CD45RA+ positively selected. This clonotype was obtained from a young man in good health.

The CDR3 DNA follows: TGCGCCAGCAGCTTACCCAAAGAGACCCAGTACTTC. Its translation is CASSLPKETQYF. The chain couples TRBV5-1 to TRBJ2-5; D is ambiguous. This CDR3 spans 12 amino acids. Trimming removed 2 bases at V and 3 bases at J, with 5 bases between. Germline lookup yields CDR1 SGHRS and CDR2 YFSETQ.